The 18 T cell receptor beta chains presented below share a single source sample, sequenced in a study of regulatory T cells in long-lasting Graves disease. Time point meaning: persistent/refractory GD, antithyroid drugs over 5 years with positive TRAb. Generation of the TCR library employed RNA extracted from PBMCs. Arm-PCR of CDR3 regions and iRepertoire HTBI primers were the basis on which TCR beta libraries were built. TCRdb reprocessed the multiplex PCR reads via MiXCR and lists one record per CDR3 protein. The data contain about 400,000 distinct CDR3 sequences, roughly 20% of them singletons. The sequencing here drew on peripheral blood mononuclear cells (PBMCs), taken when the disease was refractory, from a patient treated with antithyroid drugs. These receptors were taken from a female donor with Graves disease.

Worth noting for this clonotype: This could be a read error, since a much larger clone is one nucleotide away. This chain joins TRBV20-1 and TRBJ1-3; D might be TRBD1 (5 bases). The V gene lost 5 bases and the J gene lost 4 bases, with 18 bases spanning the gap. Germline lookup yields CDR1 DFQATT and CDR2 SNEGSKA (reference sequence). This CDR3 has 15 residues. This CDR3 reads CSAGDPRRGGNTIYF. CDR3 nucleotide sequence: TGCAGTGCTGGTGACCCGAGGAGGGGCGGAAACACCATATATTTT.

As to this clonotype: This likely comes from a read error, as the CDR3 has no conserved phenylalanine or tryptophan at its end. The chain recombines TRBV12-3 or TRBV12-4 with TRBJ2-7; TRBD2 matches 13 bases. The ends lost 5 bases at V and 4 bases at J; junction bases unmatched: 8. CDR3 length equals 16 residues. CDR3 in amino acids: CASSPEGLAGTYEQYS. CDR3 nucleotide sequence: TGTGCCAGCAGTCCTGAGGGACTAGCGGGAACGTACGAGCAGTACTCC.

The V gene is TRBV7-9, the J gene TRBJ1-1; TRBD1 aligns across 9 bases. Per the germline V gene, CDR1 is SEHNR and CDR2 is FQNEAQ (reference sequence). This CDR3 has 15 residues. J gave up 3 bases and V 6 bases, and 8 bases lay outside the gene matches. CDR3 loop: CASSSTGGGYTEAFF. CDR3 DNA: TGTGCCAGCAGTTCTACAGGGGGCGGATACACTGAAGCTTTCTTT.

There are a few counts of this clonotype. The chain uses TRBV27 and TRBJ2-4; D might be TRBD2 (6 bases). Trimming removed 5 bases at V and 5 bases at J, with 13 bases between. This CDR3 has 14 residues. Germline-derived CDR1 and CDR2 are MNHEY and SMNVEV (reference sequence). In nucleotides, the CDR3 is TGTGCCAGCAGTCTGGGGTGGGAGGAAAACATTCAGTACTTC. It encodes CASSLGWEENIQYF.

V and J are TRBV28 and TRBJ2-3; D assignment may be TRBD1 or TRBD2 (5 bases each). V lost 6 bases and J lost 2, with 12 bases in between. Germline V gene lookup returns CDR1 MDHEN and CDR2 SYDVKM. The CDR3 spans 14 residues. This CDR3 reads CASRGPTSTDTQYF. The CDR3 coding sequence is TGTGCCAGCAGGGGACCAACTTCCACAGATACGCAGTATTTT.

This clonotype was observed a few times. CDR3 in DNA: TGTGCCAGCAGGCTCCTGGGGGGCTACGAGCAGTACTTC. Translated, it gives CASRLLGGYEQYF. The chain links TRBV5-6 to TRBJ2-7; D possibly corresponds to TRBD2 (6 bases). Germline CDR1 reads SGHDT; CDR2 reads YYEEEE. The V gene lost 5 bases and the J gene lost 3 bases, with 12 bases spanning the gap. The CDR3 is 13 residues long.

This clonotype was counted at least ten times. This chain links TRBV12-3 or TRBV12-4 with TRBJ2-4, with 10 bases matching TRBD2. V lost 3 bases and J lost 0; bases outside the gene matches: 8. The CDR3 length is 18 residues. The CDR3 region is CASSFGSGRLLAKNIQYF. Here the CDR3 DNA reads TGTGCCAGCAGTTTTGGTAGCGGGAGGCTACTAGCCAAAAACATTCAGTACTTC.

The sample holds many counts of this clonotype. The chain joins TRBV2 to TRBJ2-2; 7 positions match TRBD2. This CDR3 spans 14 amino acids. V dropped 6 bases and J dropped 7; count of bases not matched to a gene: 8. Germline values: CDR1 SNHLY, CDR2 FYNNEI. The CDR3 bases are TGTGCCAGCAGACGCGGGAGTTCGGGCGGGGAGCTGTTTTTT. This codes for CASRRGSSGGELFF.

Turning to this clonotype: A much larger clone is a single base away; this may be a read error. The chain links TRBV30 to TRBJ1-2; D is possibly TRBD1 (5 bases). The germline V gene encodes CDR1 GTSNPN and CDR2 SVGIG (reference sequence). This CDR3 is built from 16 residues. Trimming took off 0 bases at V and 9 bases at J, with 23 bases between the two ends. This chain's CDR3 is CAWSVFGPRGLHSYTF. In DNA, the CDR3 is TGTGCCTGGAGTGTATTCGGCCCGAGGGGTCTCCATAGCTACACCTTC.

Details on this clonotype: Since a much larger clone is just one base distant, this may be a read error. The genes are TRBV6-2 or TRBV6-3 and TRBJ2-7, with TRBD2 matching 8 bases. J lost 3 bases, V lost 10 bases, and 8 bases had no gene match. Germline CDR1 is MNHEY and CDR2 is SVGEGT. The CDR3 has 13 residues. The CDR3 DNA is TGTGCCACCCTGCTGGGACTAGGCTACGAGCAGTACTTC. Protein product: CATLLGLGYEQYF.

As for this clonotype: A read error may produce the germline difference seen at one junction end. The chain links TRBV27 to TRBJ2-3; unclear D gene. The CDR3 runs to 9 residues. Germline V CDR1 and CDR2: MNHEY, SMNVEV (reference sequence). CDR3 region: CASTYTQYF. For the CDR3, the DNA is TGTGCCAGCACATATACGCAGTATTTT.

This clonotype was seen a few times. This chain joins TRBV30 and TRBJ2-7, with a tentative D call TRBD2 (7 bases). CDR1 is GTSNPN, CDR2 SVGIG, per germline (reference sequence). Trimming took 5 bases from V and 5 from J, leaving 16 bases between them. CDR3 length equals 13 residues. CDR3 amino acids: CAWEGGSRDEQYF. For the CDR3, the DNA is TGTGCCTGGGAGGGGGGGAGTAGGGACGAGCAGTACTTC.

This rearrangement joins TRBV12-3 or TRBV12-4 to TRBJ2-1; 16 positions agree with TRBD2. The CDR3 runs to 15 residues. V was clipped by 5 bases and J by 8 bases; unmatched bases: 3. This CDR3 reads CASSPGLAGGHEQFF. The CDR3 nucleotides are TGTGCCAGCAGTCCGGGACTAGCGGGAGGGCATGAGCAGTTCTTC.

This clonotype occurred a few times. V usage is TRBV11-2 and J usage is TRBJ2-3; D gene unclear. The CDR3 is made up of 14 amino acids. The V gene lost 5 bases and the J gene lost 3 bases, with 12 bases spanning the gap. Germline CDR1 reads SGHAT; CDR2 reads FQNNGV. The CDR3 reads CASSPTEVTDTQYF. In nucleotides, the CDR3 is TGTGCCAGCAGCCCCACCGAAGTAACAGATACGCAGTATTTT.

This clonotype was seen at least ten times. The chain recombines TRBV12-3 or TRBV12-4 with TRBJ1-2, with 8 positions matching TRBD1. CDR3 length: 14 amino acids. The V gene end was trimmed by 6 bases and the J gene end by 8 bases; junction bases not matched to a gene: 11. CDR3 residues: CASRPTGDKTGYTF. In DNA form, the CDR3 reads TGTGCCAGCAGACCGACAGGGGATAAGACGGGCTACACCTTC.

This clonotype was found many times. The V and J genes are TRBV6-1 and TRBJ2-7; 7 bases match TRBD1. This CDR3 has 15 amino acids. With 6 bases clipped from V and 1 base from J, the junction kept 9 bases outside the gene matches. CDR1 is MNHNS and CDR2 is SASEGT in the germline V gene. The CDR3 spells CASSGGQEVSYEQYF. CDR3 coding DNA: TGTGCCAGCAGCGGCGGACAGGAAGTTTCCTACGAGCAGTACTTC.

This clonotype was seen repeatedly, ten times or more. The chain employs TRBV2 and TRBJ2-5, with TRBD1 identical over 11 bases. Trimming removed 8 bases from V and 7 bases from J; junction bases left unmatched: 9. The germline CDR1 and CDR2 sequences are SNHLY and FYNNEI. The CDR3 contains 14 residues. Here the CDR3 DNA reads TGTGCCAGCGCCGGGACAGGGGGAGTGGGGACCCAGTACTTC. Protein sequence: CASAGTGGVGTQYF. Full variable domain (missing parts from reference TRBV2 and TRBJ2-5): EPEVTQTPSHQVTQMGQEVILRCVPISNHLYFYWYRQILGQKVEFLVSFYNNEISEKSEIFDDQFSVERPDGSNFTLKIRSTKLEDSAMYFCASAGTGGVGTQYFGPGTRLLVL.

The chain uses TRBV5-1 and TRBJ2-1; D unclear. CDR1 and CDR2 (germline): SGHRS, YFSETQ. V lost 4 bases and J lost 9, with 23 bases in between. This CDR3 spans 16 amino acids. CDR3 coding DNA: TGCGCCAGCAGCGAGCATGGTCCATGGGAACGTGGTGAGCAGTTCTTC. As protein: CASSEHGPWERGEQFF.